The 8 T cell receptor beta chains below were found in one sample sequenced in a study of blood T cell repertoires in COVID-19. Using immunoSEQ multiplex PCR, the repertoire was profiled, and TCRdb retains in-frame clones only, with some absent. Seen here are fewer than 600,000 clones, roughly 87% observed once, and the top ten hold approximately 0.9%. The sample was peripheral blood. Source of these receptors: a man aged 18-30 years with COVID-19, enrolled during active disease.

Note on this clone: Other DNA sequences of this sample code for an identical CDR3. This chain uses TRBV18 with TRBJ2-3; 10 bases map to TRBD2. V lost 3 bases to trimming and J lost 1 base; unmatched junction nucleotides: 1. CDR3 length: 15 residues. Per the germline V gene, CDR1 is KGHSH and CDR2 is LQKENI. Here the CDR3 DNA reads TGTGCCAGCTCACCCGGGACTAGCGGCACAGATACGCAGTATTTT. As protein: CASSPGTSGTDTQYF.

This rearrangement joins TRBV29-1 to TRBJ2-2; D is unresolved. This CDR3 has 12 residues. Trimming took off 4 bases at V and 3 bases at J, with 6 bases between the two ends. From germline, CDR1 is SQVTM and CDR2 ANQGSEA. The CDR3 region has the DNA TGCAGCGTTGGAGGTTACACCGGGGAGCTGTTTTTT. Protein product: CSVGGYTGELFF.

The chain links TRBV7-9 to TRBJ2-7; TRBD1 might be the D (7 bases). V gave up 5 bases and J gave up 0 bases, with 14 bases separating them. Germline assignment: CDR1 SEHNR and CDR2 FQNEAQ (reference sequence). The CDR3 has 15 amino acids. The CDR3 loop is CASSTRDSVSYEQYF. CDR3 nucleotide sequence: TGTGCCAGCAGCACGCGGGACAGCGTCTCCTACGAGCAGTACTTC.

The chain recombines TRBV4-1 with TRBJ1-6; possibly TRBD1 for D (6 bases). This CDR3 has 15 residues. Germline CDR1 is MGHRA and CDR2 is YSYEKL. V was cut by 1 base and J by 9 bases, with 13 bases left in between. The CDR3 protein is CASSQAPGVSSPLHF. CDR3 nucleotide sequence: TGCGCCAGCAGCCAAGCTCCAGGGGTATCTTCACCCCTCCACTTT.

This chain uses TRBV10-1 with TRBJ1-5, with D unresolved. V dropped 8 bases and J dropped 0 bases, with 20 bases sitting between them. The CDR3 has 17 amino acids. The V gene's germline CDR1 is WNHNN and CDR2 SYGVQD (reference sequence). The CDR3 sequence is CASSPSPLQDSNQPQHF. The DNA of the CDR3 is TGCGCCAGCTCCCCGAGCCCCCTTCAAGATAGCAATCAGCCCCAGCATTTT.

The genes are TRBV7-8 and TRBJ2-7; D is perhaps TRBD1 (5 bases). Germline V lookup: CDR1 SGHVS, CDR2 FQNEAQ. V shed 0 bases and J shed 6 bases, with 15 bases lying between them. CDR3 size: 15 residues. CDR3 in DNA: TGTGCCAGCAGCTTAGCGCATACAGGACCACTCGAGCAGTACTTC. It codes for CASSLAHTGPLEQYF.

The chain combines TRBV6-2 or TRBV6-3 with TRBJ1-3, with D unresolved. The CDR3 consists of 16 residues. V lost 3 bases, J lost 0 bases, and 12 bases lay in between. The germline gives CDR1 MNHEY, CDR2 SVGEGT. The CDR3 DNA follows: TGTGCCAGCAGTTATCTGTACAGAAGCTCTGGAAACACCATATATTTT. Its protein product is CASSYLYRSSGNTIYF.

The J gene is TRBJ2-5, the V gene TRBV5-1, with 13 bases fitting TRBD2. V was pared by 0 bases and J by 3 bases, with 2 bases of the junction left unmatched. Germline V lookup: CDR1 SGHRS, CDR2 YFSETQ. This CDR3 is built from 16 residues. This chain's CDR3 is CASSLGGLAGEETQYF. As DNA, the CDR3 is TGCGCCAGCAGCTTGGGTGGACTAGCGGGGGAAGAGACCCAGTACTTC.